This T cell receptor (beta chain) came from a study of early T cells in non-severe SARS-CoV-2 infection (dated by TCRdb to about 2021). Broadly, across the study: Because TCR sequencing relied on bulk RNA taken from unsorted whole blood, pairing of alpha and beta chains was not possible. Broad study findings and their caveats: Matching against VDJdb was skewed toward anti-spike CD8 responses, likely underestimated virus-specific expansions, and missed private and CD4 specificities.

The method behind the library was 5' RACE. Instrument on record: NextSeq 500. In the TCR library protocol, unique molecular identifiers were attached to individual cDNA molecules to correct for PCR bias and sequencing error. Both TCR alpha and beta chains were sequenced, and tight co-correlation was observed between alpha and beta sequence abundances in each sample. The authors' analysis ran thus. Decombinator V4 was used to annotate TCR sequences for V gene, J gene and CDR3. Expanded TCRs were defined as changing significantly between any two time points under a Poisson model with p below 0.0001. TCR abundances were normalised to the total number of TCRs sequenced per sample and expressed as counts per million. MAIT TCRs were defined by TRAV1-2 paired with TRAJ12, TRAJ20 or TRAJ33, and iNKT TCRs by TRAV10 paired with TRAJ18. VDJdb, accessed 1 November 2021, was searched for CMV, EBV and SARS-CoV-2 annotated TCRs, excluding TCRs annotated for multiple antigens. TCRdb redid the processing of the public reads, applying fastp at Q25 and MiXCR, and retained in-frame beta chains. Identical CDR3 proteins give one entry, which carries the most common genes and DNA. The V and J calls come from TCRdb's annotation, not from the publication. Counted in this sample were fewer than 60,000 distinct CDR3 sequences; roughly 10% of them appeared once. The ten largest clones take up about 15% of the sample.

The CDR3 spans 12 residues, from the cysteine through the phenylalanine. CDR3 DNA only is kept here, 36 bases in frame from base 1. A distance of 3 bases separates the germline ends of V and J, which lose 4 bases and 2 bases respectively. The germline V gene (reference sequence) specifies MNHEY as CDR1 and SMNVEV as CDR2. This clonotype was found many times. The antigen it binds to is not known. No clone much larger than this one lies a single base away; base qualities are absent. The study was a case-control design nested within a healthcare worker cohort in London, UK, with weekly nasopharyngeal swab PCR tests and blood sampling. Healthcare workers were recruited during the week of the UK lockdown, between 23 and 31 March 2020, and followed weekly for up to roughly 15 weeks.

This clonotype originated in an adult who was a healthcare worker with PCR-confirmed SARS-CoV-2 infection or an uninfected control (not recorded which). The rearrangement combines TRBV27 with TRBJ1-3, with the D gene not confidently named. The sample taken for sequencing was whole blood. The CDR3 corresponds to CASSSPGNTIYF. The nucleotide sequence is TGTGCCAGCAGTTCCCCTGGAAACACCATATATTTT.